The T cell receptor beta chain described here comes from a study of radiotherapy plus CTLA-4 blockade in lung cancer. Focal radiation and CTLA-4 blockade (ipilimumab) were tested in chemo-refractory metastatic non-small-cell lung cancer patients. TCRdb's table, derived via immunoSEQ multiplex PCR, lists solely in-frame clones and lacks some. This table holds 110,000 or so clones, roughly 74% found once. This CDR3 has 15 residues. Germline V gene data show CDR1 as KGHSH and CDR2 as LQKENI. Deletions cut 3 bases from V and 10 bases from J, with 21 bases between. The clonotype originates from a human donor with non-small cell lung cancer who had a partial response to radiotherapy plus ipilimumab. The sample consisted of peripheral blood, taken from a patient treated with radiotherapy plus ipilimumab. The chain combines TRBV18 with TRBJ1-1; D possibly corresponds to TRBD1 (6 bases). CDR3 DNA sequence: TGTGCCAGCTCACCGAGAGGACAGCCAAAGGTCGGAGCTTTCTTT. Protein product: CASSPRGQPKVGAFF. Variable domain in full (rest from reference TRBV18 and TRBJ1-1): NAGVMQNPRHLVRRRGQEARLRCSPMKGHSHVYWYRQLPEEGLKFMVYLQKENIIDESGMPKERFSAEFPKEGPSILRIQQVVRGDSAAYFCASSPRGQPKVGAFFGQGTRLTVV.